Below are 18 T cell receptor beta chains sequenced from a single sample in a study of graft-versus-host responses after intestinal transplantation. TCRdb's copy holds only in-frame clones and misses some; the assay was immunoSEQ multiplex PCR. The data hold some 66,000 clones, with 75% to 90% observed a single time. Intraepithelial and lamina propria lymphocytes were freed from processed graft tissue. Source: ileum tissue, taken 350 to 400 days after transplant. The receptors come from a human patient who received an intestinal transplant, so some T cells may come from the graft donor.

Only one count was recorded for this clone. The chain carries TRBV11-2 and TRBJ2-7; possibly TRBD1 for D (5 bases). Trimming removed 1 base from V and 1 base from J, with 20 bases in between. The CDR3 is 18 residues long. Germline V gene data show CDR1 as SGHAT and CDR2 as FQNNGV. The CDR3 is CASSLGSMAGRGSYEQYF. In DNA form, the CDR3 reads TGTGCCAGCAGCTTAGGGTCGATGGCAGGGCGAGGATCCTACGAGCAGTACTTC. Combining the CDR3 with reference TRBV11-2 and TRBJ2-7 gives the whole variable domain EAGVAQSPRYKIIEKRQSVAFWCNPISGHATLYWYQQILGQGPKLLIQFQNNGVVDDSQLPKDRFSAERLKGVDSTLKIQPAKLEDSAVYLCASSLGSMAGRGSYEQYFGPGTRLTVT.

The gene calls are TRBV28 and TRBJ1-1; D not certain. Trimming cost V 7 bases and J 3 bases, with 9 bases left between them. This CDR3 is built from 12 residues. Germline V gene lookup returns CDR1 MDHEN and CDR2 SYDVKM. The CDR3 loop is CASNEGYTEAFF. DNA for the CDR3: TGTGCCAGCAATGAGGGTTACACTGAAGCTTTCTTT.

The chain joins TRBV19 to TRBJ2-1; 7 bases line up with TRBD1. The CDR3 is 15 amino acids. Germline V gene data show CDR1 as LNHDA and CDR2 as SQIVND (reference sequence). J was trimmed by 1 base and V by 7 bases; bases with no gene match: 7. The DNA of the CDR3 is TGTGCCAGTACTGTCGGGACAGCATCCTACAATGAGCAGTTCTTC. As protein: CASTVGTASYNEQFF.

The chain couples TRBV28 to TRBJ1-1; TRBD1 agrees at 11 bases. The CDR3 is 16 amino acids. Trimming took 4 bases from V and 6 from J; bases not matched to a gene: 10. Per germline, CDR1 MDHEN and CDR2 SYDVKM. In DNA, the CDR3 is TGTGCCAGCAGTTACGGGACAGGGGGGTTTTTAGCTGAAGCTTTCTTT. Amino acids: CASSYGTGGFLAEAFF.

This sequence joins TRBV6-4 and TRBJ2-5, with TRBD1 as a possible D gene (7 bases). This CDR3 is 15 amino acids long. V was shortened by 6 bases and J by 1 base, with 15 bases between the two germline ends. CDR1 is MRHNA, CDR2 SNTAGT, per germline. CDR3 region: CASSETRGPQETQYF. CDR3 DNA sequence: TGTGCCAGCAGCGAGACTAGGGGGCCCCAAGAGACCCAGTACTTC.

The chain joins TRBV5-1 to TRBJ2-5; D possibly corresponds to TRBD1 (5 bases). V shed 4 bases and J shed 2 bases, with 9 bases lying between them. The CDR3 sequence is 13 residues long. Germline CDR1 SGHRS, CDR2 YFSETQ. CDR3 nucleotide sequence: TGCGCCAGCAGCCGAAGGGGTCAAGAGACCCAGTACTTC. It yields the protein CASSRRGQETQYF.

The DNA for the CDR3 is TGCGCCAGCAGCCAAGACACGGGACTAGCCGGTAATGAGCAGTTCTTC. The encoded protein is CASSQDTGLAGNEQFF. The rearrangement joins TRBV4-1 to TRBJ2-1; 9 nucleotides agree with TRBD2. There are 16 residues in the CDR3. The germline V gene encodes CDR1 MGHRA and CDR2 YSYEKL. V was clipped by 0 bases and J by 7 bases; unmatched bases: 7.

The rearrangement uses TRBV9 and TRBJ1-2, with a tentative D call TRBD1 (5 bases). There are 14 residues in the CDR3. Germline V gives CDR1 SGDLS, CDR2 YYNGEE. V was shortened by 0 bases and J by 3 bases, with 9 bases between the two germline ends. CDR3: CASSVAGTDYGYTF. In DNA, the CDR3 is TGTGCCAGCAGCGTAGCCGGGACGGACTATGGCTACACCTTC.

Written as DNA, the CDR3 is TGTGCCAGCAGCCATAGGTTGCGGGGGACAGGGAGAAGGAACACTGAAGCTTTCTTT. It translates to CASSHRLRGTGRRNTEAFF. V gene TRBV7-8 combines with J gene TRBJ1-1, with 9 bases matching TRBD1. J gave up 1 base and V 5 bases, and 17 bases lay outside the gene matches. Germline V CDR1 and CDR2: SGHVS, FQNEAQ. CDR3 length: 19 amino acids.

In DNA, the CDR3 is TGCGCCAGCAGACCGGGGGGGCAAAGGCGAGTAGGCCAAGAGACCCAGTACTTC. Translation: CASRPGGQRRVGQETQYF. V and J are TRBV5-1 and TRBJ2-5; 8 bases are a match to TRBD2. CDR1 and CDR2 from the germline V gene are SGHRS and YFSETQ. The CDR3 is made up of 18 amino acids. The trim removed 5 bases at V and 1 base at J, leaving 16 bases unmatched. The full variable domain, rest sourced from reference TRBV5-1 and TRBJ2-5, is KAGVTQTPRYLIKTRGQQVTLSCSPISGHRSVSWYQQTPGQGLQFLFEYFSETQRNKGNFPGRFSGRQFSNSRSEMNVSTLELGDSALYLCASRPGGQRRVGQETQYFGPGTRLLVL.

The genes are TRBV2 and TRBJ1-1; D is unresolved. The length of the CDR3 is 11 residues. Germline CDR1 reads SNHLY; CDR2 reads FYNNEI. Trimming removed 4 bases at V and 6 bases at J, with 6 bases between. The CDR3 nucleotides are TGTGCCAGCAGTGCTGGCGCTGAAGCTTTCTTT. Its translation is CASSAGAEAFF.

The V call is TRBV29-1, the J call TRBJ2-1; 10 bases are shared with TRBD2. The germline gives CDR1 SQVTM, CDR2 ANQGSEA. Trimming at V came to 7 bases and at J to 5 bases, leaving 8 bases not matched to a gene. The CDR3 is 14 amino acids. CDR3 region: CSGIGLADNNEQFF. The CDR3 nucleotides are TGCAGCGGGATTGGACTAGCGGATAACAATGAGCAGTTCTTC.

Remarks on this clone: This sample also contains other DNA sequences that code for the same CDR3. The CDR3 sequence: CASSRGGTEAFF. In DNA form, the CDR3 reads TGTGCCAGCAGCAGGGGAGGGACTGAAGCTTTCTTT. The chain employs TRBV6-5 and TRBJ1-1; weak D call: TRBD1 (6 bases). The CDR3 is 12 amino acids. Trimming removed 6 bases from V and 5 bases from J, with 10 bases in between. In germline, CDR1 is MNHEY, CDR2 SVGAGI.

The CDR3 here is CASSEKYEQYF. DNA of the CDR3: TGTGCCAGCAGTGAGAAGTACGAGCAGTACTTC. The chain couples TRBV6-1 to TRBJ2-7, with D uncertain. V was trimmed by 3 bases and J by 4 bases, leaving 4 bases between them. The CDR3 is 11 amino acids. Germline-derived CDR1 and CDR2 are MNHNS and SASEGT.

This clone was recorded only once. The chain is built from TRBV6-5 and TRBJ1-6, with TRBD1 matching 11 bases. Per the germline V gene, CDR1 is MNHEY and CDR2 is SVGAGI. Trimming at V came to 2 bases and at J to 3 bases, leaving 0 bases not matched to a gene. The CDR3 length is 16 residues. This CDR3 reads CASSYGTGGYNSPLHF. Here the CDR3 DNA reads TGTGCCAGCAGTTACGGGACAGGGGGCTATAATTCACCCCTCCACTTT.

A few counts support this clone. The chain combines TRBV15 with TRBJ1-5, with TRBD1 identical over 8 bases. The length of the CDR3 is 14 residues. The junction had 4 bases not matched to a gene; V was cut back by 3 bases and J by 6 bases. The germline gives CDR1 LNHNV, CDR2 YYDKDF (reference sequence). CDR3 coding DNA: TGTGCCACCAGCAGGCAGGGGGCTGGTCAGCCCCAGCATTTT. Its protein product is CATSRQGAGQPQHF.

The chain is built from TRBV9 and TRBJ2-2; 7 bases agree with TRBD1. The germline CDR1 and CDR2 sequences are SGDLS and YYNGEE. The J segment lost 9 bases and the V segment lost 0 bases, leaving 11 bases of the junction unmatched. CDR3 length: 16 amino acids. The CDR3 DNA sequence: TGTGCCAGCAGCGTAGGAGGACAGGCTAAAGGGAGGGAGCTGTTTTTT. Translation: CASSVGGQAKGRELFF.

The gene calls are TRBV9 and TRBJ2-3, with 9 bases aligning to TRBD2. The germline CDR1 and CDR2 sequences are SGDLS and YYNGEE. The trim removed 4 bases at V and 4 bases at J, leaving 4 bases unmatched. The CDR3 consists of 14 residues. This CDR3 is CASSPGLAADTQYF. CDR3 DNA: TGTGCCAGCAGCCCGGGACTAGCTGCAGATACGCAGTATTTT.